The 5 T cell receptor beta chains below were found in one sample sequenced in a study of OX40 agonist ivuxolimab in advanced cancers. Libraries were built with the immunoSEQ multiplex PCR assay. Here the immuneACCESS table is served through TCRdb, limited to in-frame sequences with V and J called. Missing clones are a known gap in these copies; in checked studies unresolved V genes cover under half, and the rest lacks a known reason. This sample comprises tens of thousands of clones, 85% to 90% of them detected only once. The leading ten clones occupy around 7.4% of the sample. The source material was CD4+ or CD8+ T cells sorted from blood, sampled in a trial of the OX40 agonist ivuxolimab. The receptors here all came from an adult with an advanced solid tumor such as melanoma, head and neck, liver or kidney cancer.

V is TRBV9 and J is TRBJ1-2; TRBD1 matches at 9 bases. CDR3 length equals 14 residues. J was trimmed by 2 bases and V by 3 bases; bases with no gene match: 2. Germline values: CDR1 SGDLS, CDR2 YYNGEE. CDR3 coding DNA: TGTGCCAGCAGCGCAGGACAGGGGAACTATGGCTACACCTTC. Translating it yields CASSAGQGNYGYTF.

The chain couples TRBV30 to TRBJ2-7, with 8 bases aligning to TRBD2. The V and J ends lost 1 base and 6 bases, in that order; junction bases with no gene match: 5. Germline values: CDR1 GTSNPN, CDR2 SVGIG (reference sequence). The CDR3 loop spans 13 amino acids. The CDR3 DNA reads as TGTGCCTGGAGTGAGGGACTAGGAGTCGAGCAGTACTTC. It specifies CAWSEGLGVEQYF.

The rearrangement joins TRBV30 to TRBJ1-1; tentatively, D is TRBD1 (6 bases). Trimming stripped 4 bases from V and 5 bases from J, with 11 bases between. This CDR3 contains 12 residues. Germline CDR1 reads GTSNPN; CDR2 reads SVGIG (reference sequence). The chain's CDR3 is CAWKKGVTEAFF. CDR3 DNA sequence: TGTGCCTGGAAAAAGGGGGTTACTGAAGCTTTCTTT.

In this sample, this clone turned up once. This chain joins TRBV7-3 and TRBJ2-1, with 9 bases that match TRBD1. CDR1 and CDR2 (germline): SGHTA, FQGTGA. The V gene end was trimmed by 5 bases and the J gene end by 9 bases; junction bases not matched to a gene: 2. CDR3 size: 12 residues. The CDR3 nucleotides read TGTGCCAGCAGCGGGACAGGGAGTGAGCAGTTCTTC. It codes for CASSGTGSEQFF.

The chain combines TRBV29-1 with TRBJ1-2; D remains ambiguous. CDR1 and CDR2 (germline): SQVTM, ANQGSEA. There are 14 residues in the CDR3. V was clipped by 0 bases and J by 2 bases, with 10 bases between them. For the CDR3, the DNA is TGCAGCGTTGAAGATCAGGCGGACAACTATGGCTACACCTTC. As protein: CSVEDQADNYGYTF.